One sample yielded the 28 T cell receptor beta chains listed below, sequenced in a study of blood T cell repertoires in COVID-19. Using immunoSEQ multiplex PCR, the repertoire was profiled, and TCRdb retains in-frame clones only, with some absent. The table has some 250,000 clones, more than 75% seen once. Sequencing input: peripheral blood. These receptors all stem from a woman between 25 and 40 years old who had recovered from COVID-19.

The chain combines TRBV19 with TRBJ2-3, with TRBD1 identical over 7 bases. V dropped 4 bases and J dropped 2; count of bases not matched to a gene: 6. Germline-derived CDR1 and CDR2 are LNHDA and SQIVND (reference sequence). This CDR3 spans 15 amino acids. The CDR3 DNA sequence: TGTGCCAGTAGTACCCGACAGGGATACACAGATACGCAGTATTTT. As protein: CASSTRQGYTDTQYF. Full variable domain (outside the CDR3, taken from reference TRBV19 and TRBJ2-3): DGGITQSPKYLFRKEGQNVTLSCEQNLNHDAMYWYRQDPGQGLRLIYYSQIVNDFQKGDIAEGYSVSREKKESFPLTVTSAQKNPTAFYLCASSTRQGYTDTQYFGPGTRLTVL.

The CDR3 is CSVSGTGTTDTQYF. DNA for the CDR3: TGCAGCGTCTCCGGGACAGGGACGACAGATACGCAGTATTTT. The chain joins TRBV29-1 to TRBJ2-3; 9 bases fit TRBD1. V lost 6 bases to trimming and J lost 3 bases; unmatched junction nucleotides: 7. The length of the CDR3 is 14 residues. Germline CDR1 is SQVTM and CDR2 is ANQGSEA.

V is TRBV11-3 and J is TRBJ2-5; 8 bases are shared with TRBD2. The CDR3 runs 17 residues. After removal of 5 bases from V and 2 bases from J, the junction contained 13 bases not matched to a gene. Germline values: CDR1 SGHNT, CDR2 YENEEA. CDR3 sequence (DNA): TGTGCCAGCAGCCCGGGGGGGACAAGAAAAGAGCAAGAGACCCAGTACTTC. Translated: CASSPGGTRKEQETQYF.

The rearrangement uses TRBV15 and TRBJ2-2; tentatively, D is TRBD1 (5 bases). CDR1 is LNHNV, CDR2 YYDKDF, per germline (reference sequence). The CDR3 extends over 14 amino acids. Trimming took 4 bases from V and 6 from J, leaving 12 bases between them. Here the CDR3 reads CATSTSRGAGELFF. The CDR3 coding sequence is TGTGCCACCAGCACCTCAAGGGGTGCCGGGGAGCTGTTTTTT.

This chain connects TRBV10-3 to TRBJ2-1; possibly TRBD2 for D (5 bases). Trimming removed 6 bases from V and 6 bases from J, with 12 bases in between. The germline gives CDR1 ENHRY, CDR2 SYGVKD. The CDR3 has 13 amino acids. CDR3 nucleotides: TGTGCCATCAGGAACCTCGAGGGCAATGAGCAGTTCTTC. Translating it yields CAIRNLEGNEQFF.

This rearrangement joins TRBV7-2 to TRBJ2-7; TRBD2 matches at 10 bases. The trim removed 3 bases at V and 6 bases at J, leaving 11 bases unmatched. CDR3 size: 16 residues. Germline CDR1 reads SGHTA; CDR2 reads FQGNSA. CDR3 DNA sequence: TGTGCCAGCAGCTTTTGGTTAGCGGGGGGCCTGGGCGAGCAGTACTTC. This sequence encodes CASSFWLAGGLGEQYF.

J is TRBJ2-5 and V is TRBV29-1, with 10 bases that match TRBD1. The V gene's germline CDR1 is SQVTM and CDR2 ANQGSEA. V lost 5 bases and J lost 4; bases outside the gene matches: 4. The CDR3 covers 13 residues. For the CDR3, the DNA is TGCAGCGTTAGGACAGGGGGAGGAGAGACCCAGTACTTC. It is translated as CSVRTGGGETQYF.

This sequence joins TRBV5-1 and TRBJ2-1, with TRBD1 matching over 7 bases. V lost 0 bases to trimming and J lost 2 bases; unmatched junction nucleotides: 8. This CDR3 is 17 amino acids long. CDR1 is SGHRS, CDR2 YFSETQ, per germline. CDR3 DNA sequence: TGCGCCAGCAGCTTGGGACAGGGCCCTTCGACCTACAATGAGCAGTTCTTC. This encodes CASSLGQGPSTYNEQFF.

V and J are TRBV18 and TRBJ2-1; 10 nucleotides match TRBD2. Germline V lookup: CDR1 KGHSH, CDR2 LQKENI. The CDR3 sequence is 15 residues long. The V segment lost 3 bases and the J segment 5 bases; nucleotides outside the gene matches: 4. CDR3 residues: CASSPLAGVNNEQFF. DNA of the CDR3: TGTGCCAGCTCACCTCTAGCGGGGGTAAACAATGAGCAGTTCTTC.

The V and J genes are TRBV3-1 (or the pseudogene TRBV3-2) and TRBJ2-3; no reliable D call. This CDR3 contains 14 residues. The V end was cut by 6 bases, the J end by 4 bases, with 14 bases between. Germline CDR1 reads LGHDT; CDR2 reads YNNKEL (reference sequence). The CDR3 is CASSWSGSPDTQYF. The CDR3 region has the DNA TGTGCCAGCAGTTGGAGTGGTAGCCCAGATACGCAGTATTTT.

The chain uses TRBV9 and TRBJ2-3; 7 positions agree with TRBD1. Germline CDR1 and CDR2: SGDLS and YYNGEE. The CDR3 totals 15 residues. The V gene end was trimmed by 4 bases and the J gene end by 2 bases; junction bases not matched to a gene: 7. The CDR3 protein is CASSPRGQYTDTQYF. The CDR3 DNA reads TGTGCCAGCAGCCCCAGGGGACAGTACACAGATACGCAGTATTTT.

Concerning this clone itself: Other DNA sequences in the same sample also yield this CDR3. The V and J genes are TRBV9 and TRBJ2-7; perhaps TRBD2 as D (5 bases). This CDR3 contains 14 residues. CDR1 is SGDLS, CDR2 YYNGEE, per germline. Deletions cut 0 bases from V and 0 bases from J, with 7 bases between. DNA for the CDR3: TGTGCCAGCAGCGTAGATCGGGGCTCCTACGAGCAGTACTTC. It is translated as CASSVDRGSYEQYF.

This sequence joins TRBV5-4 and TRBJ2-2; the match to TRBD2 covers 8 bases. V trimming: 4 bases; J trimming: 0 bases; junction bases outside the gene matches: 8. Germline CDR1 is SGHNT and CDR2 is YYREEE (reference sequence). This CDR3 comprises 17 residues. DNA of the CDR3: TGTGCCAGCAGCCCCGGACTAGCAGCGGCGAACACCGGGGAGCTGTTTTTT. This codes for CASSPGLAAANTGELFF. Drawing the rest from reference TRBV5-4 and TRBJ2-2, the complete variable domain is ETGVTQSPTHLIKTRGQQVTLRCSSQSGHNTVSWYQQALGQGPQFIFQYYREEENGRGNFPPRFSGLQFPNYSSELNVNALELDDSALYLCASSPGLAAANTGELFFGEGSRLTVL.

The chain couples TRBV18 to TRBJ1-6; weak D call: TRBD1 (5 bases). Trimming stripped 3 bases from V and 7 bases from J, with 25 bases between. Looked up from germline, CDR1 is KGHSH and CDR2 is LQKENI. The CDR3 spans 19 residues. CDR3 sequence reads: CASSPGKLMTAGENSPLHF. CDR3 coding DNA: TGTGCCAGCTCACCCGGAAAGCTCATGACAGCCGGAGAGAATTCACCCCTCCACTTT.

The chain links TRBV27 to TRBJ1-6; D may be TRBD1 (6 bases). The germline gives CDR1 MNHEY, CDR2 SMNVEV (reference sequence). Trimming cost V 0 bases and J 9 bases, with 27 bases left between them. CDR3 length: 20 amino acids. The CDR3 is CASSLSRLIEQGSGLSPLHF. CDR3 DNA: TGTGCCAGCAGTTTATCGAGGCTCATCGAACAGGGTAGTGGCCTTTCACCCCTCCACTTT.

The V call is TRBV7-3, the J call TRBJ2-3, with D maybe TRBD1 (6 bases). There are 15 residues in the CDR3. Germline loops: CDR1 SGHTA, CDR2 FQGTGA. Trimming cost V 2 bases and J 2 bases, with 11 bases left between them. The CDR3 DNA follows: TGTGCCAGCAGCTTAGTAGGGGGAGACACAGATACGCAGTATTTT. Amino acid sequence: CASSLVGGDTDTQYF. The variable domain in full, completed from reference TRBV7-3 and TRBJ2-3, reads GAGVSQTPSNKVTEKGKYVELRCDPISGHTALYWYRQSLGQGPEFLIYFQGTGAADDSGLPNDRFFAVRPEGSVSTLKIQRTERGDSAVYLCASSLVGGDTDTQYFGPGTRLTVL.

The gene calls are TRBV7-3 and TRBJ2-3; D not resolved. The germline gives CDR1 SGHTA, CDR2 FQGTGA. The V gene lost 5 bases and the J gene lost 1 base, with 13 bases spanning the gap. The CDR3 contains 15 residues. The CDR3 reads CASSRSQTGTDTQYF. The CDR3 DNA sequence: TGTGCCAGCAGCCGTTCCCAGACTGGCACAGATACGCAGTATTTT.

This chain uses TRBV5-1 with TRBJ2-1, with 11 bases matching TRBD2. This CDR3 region has 18 residues. Losses at the gene ends were 4 bases for V and 0 bases for J; bases not matched to a gene: 9. Germline loops: CDR1 SGHRS, CDR2 YFSETQ. In DNA, the CDR3 is TGCGCCAGCAGCCAGCCCTCTAGCGGGGGGAGCTCCTACAATGAGCAGTTCTTC. Translation: CASSQPSSGGSSYNEQFF.

J is TRBJ2-2 and V is TRBV27; 7 nucleotides agree with TRBD2. The CDR3 runs to 14 residues. CDR1 and CDR2 (germline): MNHEY, SMNVEV (reference sequence). The J segment lost 4 bases and the V segment lost 3 bases, leaving 2 bases of the junction unmatched. CDR3 DNA: TGTGCCAGCAGTTTGGGAGGGAGCACCGGGGAGCTGTTTTTT. Its protein is CASSLGGSTGELFF.

The chain has TRBV6-5 and TRBJ2-5, with 11 bases matching TRBD2. The J segment lost 5 bases and the V segment lost 6 bases, leaving 5 bases of the junction unmatched. Looked up from germline, CDR1 is MNHEY and CDR2 is SVGAGI. The CDR3 spans 14 residues. CDR3 sequence reads: CASRLAGDRETQYF. The CDR3, as DNA: TGTGCCAGCAGACTAGCGGGGGACCGGGAGACCCAGTACTTC.

The rearrangement uses TRBV18 and TRBJ1-1, with D tentatively TRBD1 (5 bases). The CDR3 has 16 residues. V lost 1 base and J 6 bases, leaving 18 bases between the germline ends. Germline lookup yields CDR1 KGHSH and CDR2 LQKENI. The CDR3 DNA follows: TGTGCCAGCTCACCACTATCTAATCAGGGTTCGGCTGAAGCTTTCTTT. As protein: CASSPLSNQGSAEAFF. The full variable domain, in which reference TRBV18 and TRBJ1-1 provide the parts outside the CDR3, is NAGVMQNPRHLVRRRGQEARLRCSPMKGHSHVYWYRQLPEEGLKFMVYLQKENIIDESGMPKERFSAEFPKEGPSILRIQQVVRGDSAAYFCASSPLSNQGSAEAFFGQGTRLTVV.

The chain combines TRBV15 with TRBJ1-3; D is unresolved. The germline V gene has CDR1 LNHNV and CDR2 YYDKDF (reference sequence). Trimming took 3 bases from V and 4 from J, leaving 16 bases between them. The CDR3 is made up of 16 amino acids. In DNA, the CDR3 is TGTGCCACCAGCAGTTCAGGACTTATCCTGGGAAACACCATATATTTT. This translates into CATSSSGLILGNTIYF.

The V call is TRBV7-9, the J call TRBJ2-1; possible D gene TRBD2, 7 bases. Germline CDR1 SEHNR, CDR2 FQNEAQ (reference sequence). This CDR3 spans 14 amino acids. Trimming stripped 4 bases from V and 9 bases from J, with 16 bases between. The DNA for the CDR3 is TGTGCCAGCAGCTCCCCGTGGGGGGGCAGTGAGCAGTTCTTC. Protein: CASSSPWGGSEQFF. The full variable domain, in which reference TRBV7-9 and TRBJ2-1 provide the parts outside the CDR3, is DTGVSQNPRHKITKRGQNVTFRCDPISEHNRLYWYRQTLGQGPEFLTYFQNEAQLEKSRLLSDRFSAERPKGSFSTLEIQRTEQGDSAMYLCASSSPWGGSEQFFGPGTRLTVL.

V usage is TRBV27 and J usage is TRBJ2-7; D may be TRBD1 (5 bases). Germline loops: CDR1 MNHEY, CDR2 SMNVEV (reference sequence). The CDR3 spans 19 residues. With 2 bases removed from V and 4 bases from J, the gap between germline ends came to 27 bases. DNA of the CDR3: TGTGCCAGCAGTTTAGGGGCTAACAGAAAAACGTTCCCAGGGTACGAGCAGTACTTC. It specifies CASSLGANRKTFPGYEQYF.

This CDR3 reads CASSFGQGRAGEQFF. CDR3 DNA: TGTGCCAGCAGTTTCGGACAGGGGAGGGCAGGTGAGCAGTTCTTC. This chain connects TRBV27 to TRBJ2-1; 9 nucleotides match TRBD1. The germline V gene has CDR1 MNHEY and CDR2 SMNVEV (reference sequence). The V gene end was trimmed by 3 bases and the J gene end by 9 bases; junction bases not matched to a gene: 9. This CDR3 comprises 15 residues.

V and J are TRBV3-1 (or the pseudogene TRBV3-2) and TRBJ1-6; D is unresolved. Germline V gene lookup returns CDR1 LGHDT and CDR2 YNNKEL (reference sequence). The V gene lost 0 bases and the J gene lost 6 bases, with 3 bases spanning the gap. The CDR3 loop spans 13 amino acids. CDR3 coding DNA: TGTGCCAGCAGCCAAGATCGTAATTCACCCCTCCACTTT. Translated, it gives CASSQDRNSPLHF.

In its sample, this clone was seen once. The genes are TRBV6-6 and TRBJ1-3, with TRBD1 identical over 7 bases. This CDR3 has 13 residues. Trimming cost V 5 bases and J 5 bases; bases outside gene matches: 3. Per the germline V gene, CDR1 is MNHNY and CDR2 is SVGAGI (reference sequence). The CDR3 sequence: CASSPGQRNTIYF. The CDR3 DNA reads as TGTGCCAGCAGTCCGGGACAGAGAAACACCATATATTTT.

The V gene is TRBV5-6, the J gene TRBJ2-7; D is unclear. CDR3 length: 14 residues. CDR1 and CDR2 (germline): SGHDT, YYEEEE. Trimming took 0 bases from V and 9 from J, leaving 16 bases between them. The CDR3 region is CASSLAAEVRRQYF. In DNA form, the CDR3 reads TGTGCCAGCAGCTTGGCGGCAGAGGTCCGGAGGCAGTACTTC.